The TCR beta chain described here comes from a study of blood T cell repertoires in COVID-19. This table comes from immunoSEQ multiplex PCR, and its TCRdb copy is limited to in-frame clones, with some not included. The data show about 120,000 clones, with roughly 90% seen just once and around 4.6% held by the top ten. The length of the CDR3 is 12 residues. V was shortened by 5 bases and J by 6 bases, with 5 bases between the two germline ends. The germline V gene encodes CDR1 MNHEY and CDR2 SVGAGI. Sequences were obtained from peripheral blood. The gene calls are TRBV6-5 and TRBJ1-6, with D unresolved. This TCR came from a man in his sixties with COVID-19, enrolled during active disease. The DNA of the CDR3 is TGTGCCAGCAGTCCCAGTAATTCACCCCTCCACTTT. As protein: CASSPSNSPLHF.